This TCR beta chain derives from a study of T cell changes during pregnancy in multiple sclerosis. Profiled with immunoSEQ multiplex PCR; TCRdb holds only in-frame clones, not every one. Here the sample spans around 40,000 clones, about 89% being singletons. V gave up 2 bases and J gave up 1 base, with 8 bases separating them. The CDR3 runs 14 residues. The germline CDR1 and CDR2 sequences are MDHEN and SYDVKM. The sequence was collected from a female donor in good health, enrolled as a control in a pregnancy study. This rearrangement joins TRBV28 to TRBJ1-1; D is possibly TRBD1 (5 bases). Sequenced here: CD4+ T cells from peripheral blood mononuclear cells, sampled in the third trimester of pregnancy. The CDR3 DNA reads TGTGCCAGCAGTTTAGGGGCCACGAACACTGAAGCTTTCTTT. It specifies CASSLGATNTEAFF.